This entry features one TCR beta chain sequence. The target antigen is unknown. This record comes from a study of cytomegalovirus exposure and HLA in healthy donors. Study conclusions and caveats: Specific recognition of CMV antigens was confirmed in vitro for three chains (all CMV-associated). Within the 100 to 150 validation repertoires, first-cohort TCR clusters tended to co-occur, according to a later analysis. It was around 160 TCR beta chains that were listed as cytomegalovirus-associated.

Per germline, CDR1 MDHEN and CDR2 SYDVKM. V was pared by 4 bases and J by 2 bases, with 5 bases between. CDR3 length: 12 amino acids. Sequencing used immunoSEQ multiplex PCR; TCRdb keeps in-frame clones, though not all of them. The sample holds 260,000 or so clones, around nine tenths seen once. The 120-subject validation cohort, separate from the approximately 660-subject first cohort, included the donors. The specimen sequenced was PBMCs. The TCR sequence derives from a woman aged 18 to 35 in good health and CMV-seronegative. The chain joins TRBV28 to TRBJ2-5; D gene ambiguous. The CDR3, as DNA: TGTGCCAGCAGTTACACACAAGAGACCCAGTACTTC. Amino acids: CASSYTQETQYF.